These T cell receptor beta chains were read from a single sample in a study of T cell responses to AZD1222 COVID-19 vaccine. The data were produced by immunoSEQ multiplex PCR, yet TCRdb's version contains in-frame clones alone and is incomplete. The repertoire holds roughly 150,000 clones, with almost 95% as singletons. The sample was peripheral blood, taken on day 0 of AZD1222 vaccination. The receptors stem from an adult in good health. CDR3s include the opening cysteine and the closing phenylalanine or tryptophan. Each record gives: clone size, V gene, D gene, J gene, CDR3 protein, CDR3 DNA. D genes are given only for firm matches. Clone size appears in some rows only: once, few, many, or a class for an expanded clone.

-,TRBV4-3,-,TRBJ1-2,CASSQESPGDTTNYGYTF,TGCGCCAGCAGCCAAGAAAGCCCCGGGGACACCACTAACTATGGCTACACCTTC
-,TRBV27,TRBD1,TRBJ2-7,CASSLTGGIYEQYF,TGTGCCAGCAGTTTGACAGGGGGCATCTACGAGCAGTACTTC
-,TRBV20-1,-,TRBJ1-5,CSANRDQPQHF,TGCAGTGCCAACAGGGACCAGCCCCAGCATTTT
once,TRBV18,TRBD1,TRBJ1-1,CASSPQGQGISHTEAFF,TGTGCCAGCTCACCGCAGGGACAGGGGATATCGCACACTGAAGCTTTCTTT
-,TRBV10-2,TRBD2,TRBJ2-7,CASAGTSKYEQYF,TGCGCCAGCGCCGGGACTAGCAAGTACGAGCAGTACTTC
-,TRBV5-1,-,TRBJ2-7,CASSLTGLSYEQYF,TGCGCCAGCAGCTTAACGGGTCTCTCCTACGAGCAGTACTTC
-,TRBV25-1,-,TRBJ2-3,CASSEDSTDTQYF,TGTGCCAGCAGTGAGGACAGCACAGATACGCAGTATTTT
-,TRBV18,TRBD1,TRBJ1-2,CASSPFDRDGYGYTF,TGTGCCAGCTCACCTTTCGACAGGGACGGCTATGGCTACACCTTC
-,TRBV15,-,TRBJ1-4,CATSRTQVGSVNEKLFF,TGTGCCACCAGCAGAACTCAAGTGGGGTCCGTTAATGAAAAACTGTTTTTT
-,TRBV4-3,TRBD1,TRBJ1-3,CASSQRTGGVHTIYF,TGCGCCAGCAGCCAAAGGACAGGGGGCGTGCACACCATATATTTT
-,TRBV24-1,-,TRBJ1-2,CATSRGENYGYTF,TGTGCCACCAGTAGGGGGGAAAACTATGGCTACACCTTC
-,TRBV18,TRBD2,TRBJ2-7,CASSPARGDEQYF,TGTGCCAGCTCACCGGCTCGGGGGGACGAGCAGTACTTC
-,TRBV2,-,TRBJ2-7,CASTETVYEQYF,TGTGCCAGCACCGAGACGGTCTACGAGCAGTACTTC
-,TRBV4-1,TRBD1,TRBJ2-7,CASSVYSGTANYEQYF,TGCGCCAGCAGCGTCTACTCCGGGACAGCAAACTACGAGCAGTACTTC
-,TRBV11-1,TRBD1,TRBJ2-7,CASSLGGQVAYEQYF,TGTGCCAGCAGCTTAGGGGGACAGGTCGCCTACGAGCAGTACTTC
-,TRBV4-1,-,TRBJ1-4,CASSETLDEKLFF,TGCGCCAGCAGCGAAACATTGGATGAAAAACTGTTTTTT
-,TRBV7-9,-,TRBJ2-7,CASTGISYEQYF,TGTGCCAGCACTGGGATCTCCTACGAGCAGTACTTC
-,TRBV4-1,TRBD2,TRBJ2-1,CASTVLAMDNEQFF,TGCGCCAGCACTGTACTAGCGATGGACAATGAGCAGTTCTTC
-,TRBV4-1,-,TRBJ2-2,CASSQDPRNTGELFF,TGCGCCAGCAGCCAAGACCCACGGAACACCGGGGAGCTGTTTTTT
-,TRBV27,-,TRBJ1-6,CASSPSGTYNSPLHF,TGTGCCAGCAGTCCATCGGGGACTTATAATTCACCCCTCCACTTT
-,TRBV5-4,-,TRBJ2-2,CASSFVTGTRTGELFF,TGTGCCAGCAGCTTTGTTACCGGGACACGGACCGGGGAGCTGTTTTTT
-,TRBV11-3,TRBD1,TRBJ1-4,CASSSRGLFEKLFF,TGTGCCAGCAGCAGCAGGGGGTTGTTTGAAAAACTGTTTTTT
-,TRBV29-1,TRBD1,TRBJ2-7,CSVPRTGPYEQYF,TGCAGCGTTCCTCGGACAGGGCCCTACGAGCAGTACTTC
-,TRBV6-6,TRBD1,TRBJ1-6,CASSDPDRAGSPLHF,TGTGCCAGCAGTGACCCCGACAGGGCTGGATCACCCCTCCACTTT
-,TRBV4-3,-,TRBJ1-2,CASSQDRQENYGYTF,TGCGCCAGCAGCCAAGATAGGCAAGAAAACTATGGCTACACCTTC
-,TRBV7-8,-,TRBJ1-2,CASSLDGGIYGYTF,TGTGCCAGCAGCTTAGACGGAGGCATCTATGGCTACACCTTC
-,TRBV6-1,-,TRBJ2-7,CASSEAGGTYEQYF,TGTGCCAGCAGTGAAGCGGGCGGGACCTACGAGCAGTACTTC
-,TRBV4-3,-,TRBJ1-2,CASSQGLNLINYGYTF,TGCGCCAGCAGCCAGGGACTCAATCTCATTAACTATGGCTACACCTTC
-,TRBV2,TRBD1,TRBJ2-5,CASSRAGQGTETQYF,TGTGCCAGCAGTAGGGCGGGACAGGGGACGGAGACCCAGTACTTC
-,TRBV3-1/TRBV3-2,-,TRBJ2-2,CASSHLGDTGELFF,TGTGCCAGCAGCCACCTGGGGGACACCGGGGAGCTGTTTTTT
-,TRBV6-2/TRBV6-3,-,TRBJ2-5,CASSGLGGSETQYF,TGTGCCAGCAGCGGTCTGGGGGGCTCAGAGACCCAGTACTTC
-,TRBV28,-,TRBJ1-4,CASSTRARQLFF,TGTGCCAGCAGTACAAGAGCTCGGCAACTGTTTTTT
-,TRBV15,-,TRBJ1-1,CATSRDLTRRTEAFF,TGTGCCACCAGCAGAGATTTAACCCGCAGGACTGAAGCTTTCTTT
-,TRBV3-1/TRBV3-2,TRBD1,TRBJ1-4,CASSERAGGRMWKLFF,TGTGCCAGCAGCGAAAGGGCAGGGGGGCGGATGTGGAAACTGTTTTTT
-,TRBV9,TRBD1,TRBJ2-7,CASSRTGGYEQYF,TGTGCCAGCAGTAGGACAGGGGGCTACGAGCAGTACTTC
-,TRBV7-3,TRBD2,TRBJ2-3,CASSKGQELAGGPRDTQYF,TGTGCCAGCAGTAAAGGCCAAGAACTAGCGGGAGGGCCAAGGGATACGCAGTATTTT
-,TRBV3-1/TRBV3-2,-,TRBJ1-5,CASSPRVLGGAVGPQHF,TGTGCCAGCAGCCCCAGGGTCCTCGGCGGGGCCGTCGGGCCCCAGCATTTT